The clone carrying this T cell receptor (beta chain) has only a few counts. Its antigen is not identified. From germline, CDR1 is SNHLY and CDR2 FYNNEI. V was trimmed by 8 bases and J by 4 bases, leaving 16 bases between them. The CDR3 consists of 14 residues. These data originate in a study of early T cells in non-severe SARS-CoV-2 infection. At the level of the study: Chains were not paired, and sequencing was done on bulk RNA from unsorted whole blood.

TCRdb redid the calling of the 5' RACE reads with MiXCR, one entry per CDR3 protein. In the table there are around 78,000 distinct CDR3 sequences, more than 13% of which are singletons. Study-wide points: VDJdb matching, biased toward anti-spike CD8 responses, missed private and CD4 specificities.

The rearrangement links TRBV2 to TRBJ2-3; a weak D match, TRBD2 (6 bases). The source is an adult who was a healthcare worker with PCR-confirmed SARS-CoV-2 infection or an uninfected control (not recorded which). Specimen: whole blood. CDR3 DNA sequence: TGTGCCAGCGGGACTTCTCTGGGGCCAGATACGCAGTATTTT. The encoded protein is CASGTSLGPDTQYF.